Each of the 10 T cell receptor beta chains below was sequenced from the same sample in a study of cytomegalovirus exposure and HLA in healthy donors. It was with 60 Vbeta and 13 Jbeta primers that the PCR ran. Some clones are missing from TCRdb's copy, which holds only in-frame ones; the method was immunoSEQ multiplex PCR. The sample contains some 120,000 clones, approximately 87% of which appear only once. Material: PBMCs. These receptors all come from a man aged 18-30 years in good health and CMV-seropositive.

This clone was counted only a few times. The chain couples TRBV5-1 to TRBJ2-7; D is perhaps TRBD1 (5 bases). The CDR3 is 15 residues long. V was trimmed by 4 bases and J by 0 bases, leaving 14 bases between them. Germline assignment: CDR1 SGHRS and CDR2 YFSETQ. CDR3 residues: CASSITGSSSYEQYF. CDR3 coding DNA: TGCGCCAGCAGCATAACAGGATCCAGCTCCTACGAGCAGTACTTC.

This chain uses TRBV19 with TRBJ1-5; D possibly corresponds to TRBD1 (6 bases). The CDR3 runs to 14 residues. Germline loops: CDR1 LNHDA, CDR2 SQIVND (reference sequence). Trimming left V 7 bases short and J 7 bases short, with 17 bases between. In DNA, the CDR3 is TGTGCCAGTAAGGAAGCAGGGGCCTGGCAGCCCCAGCATTTT. This translates into CASKEAGAWQPQHF. Full variable domain (remainder filled in from reference TRBV19 and TRBJ1-5): DGGITQSPKYLFRKEGQNVTLSCEQNLNHDAMYWYRQDPGQGLRLIYYSQIVNDFQKGDIAEGYSVSREKKESFPLTVTSAQKNPTAFYLCASKEAGAWQPQHFGDGTRLSIL.

The J gene is TRBJ2-2, the V gene TRBV11-1; 9 nucleotides align to TRBD2. The CDR3 length is 15 residues. V shed 3 bases, J shed 8 bases, and the junction held 7 bases outside the gene matches. CDR1 SGHAT and CDR2 FQDESV come from the germline V gene (reference sequence). CDR3 nucleotide sequence: TGTGCCAGCAGCTTCGGCGGGGGGGCCCCGGGGGAGCTGTTTTTT. It yields the protein CASSFGGGAPGELFF.

The chain links TRBV19 to TRBJ1-2; D is uncertain. V shed 2 bases and J shed 4 bases, with 8 bases lying between them. CDR1 is LNHDA, CDR2 SQIVND, per germline (reference sequence). The CDR3 is 13 residues long. Here the CDR3 reads CASSITGSYGYTF. Written as DNA, the CDR3 is TGTGCCAGTAGTATAACGGGATCCTATGGCTACACCTTC. Full variable domain (rest looked up from reference TRBV19 and TRBJ1-2): DGGITQSPKYLFRKEGQNVTLSCEQNLNHDAMYWYRQDPGQGLRLIYYSQIVNDFQKGDIAEGYSVSREKKESFPLTVTSAQKNPTAFYLCASSITGSYGYTFGSGTRLTVV.

This chain joins TRBV7-9 and TRBJ2-2, with D uncertain. From germline, CDR1 is SEHNR and CDR2 FQNEAQ (reference sequence). This CDR3 spans 14 amino acids. The germline V and J ends were trimmed by 3 bases and 2 bases, with 7 bases remaining between them. The CDR3 region has the DNA TGTGCCAGCAGCTTTACAGTTAACACCGGGGAGCTGTTTTTT. This translates into CASSFTVNTGELFF.

This clone was observed a few times. This chain connects TRBV10-3 to TRBJ2-7; TRBD1 matches 7 bases. Germline-derived CDR1 and CDR2 are ENHRY and SYGVKD. With V trimmed by 3 bases and J by 0 bases, 11 bases remained unmatched. The CDR3 totals 17 residues. CDR3 DNA sequence: TGTGCCATCAGTGAAACACCGGGACAGCTTAACTCCTACGAGCAGTACTTC. Translation: CAISETPGQLNSYEQYF.

J is TRBJ2-3 and V is TRBV4-1; 12 bases line up with TRBD2. Germline V lookup: CDR1 MGHRA, CDR2 YSYEKL. V lost 3 bases, J lost 2 bases, and 3 bases stayed unmatched. CDR3 length equals 16 residues. The CDR3 region has the DNA TGCGCCAGCAGCCATACTAGCGGGGGGTACACAGATACGCAGTATTTT. This codes for CASSHTSGGYTDTQYF.

The chain is built from TRBV28 and TRBJ1-1, with unresolved D. The CDR3 length is 14 residues. The V gene lost 6 bases and the J gene lost 3 bases, with 14 bases spanning the gap. Germline loops: CDR1 MDHEN, CDR2 SYDVKM. CDR3 sequence (DNA): TGTGCCAGCAGAACGACCTTGAGGGACACTGAAGCTTTCTTT. The encoded protein is CASRTTLRDTEAFF.

This chain connects TRBV5-1 to TRBJ2-5, with TRBD1 identical over 8 bases. The germline CDR1 and CDR2 sequences are SGHRS and YFSETQ. V lost 2 bases to trimming and J lost 2 bases; unmatched junction nucleotides: 2. The CDR3 sequence is 14 residues long. In DNA, the CDR3 is TGCGCCAGCAGCTTTTACAGGGGGCAAGAGACCCAGTACTTC. Translation: CASSFYRGQETQYF.

V usage is TRBV7-9 and J usage is TRBJ2-5, with 8 positions matching TRBD2. In germline, CDR1 is SEHNR, CDR2 FQNEAQ (reference sequence). The CDR3 loop spans 15 amino acids. Trimming removed 4 bases from V and 5 bases from J; junction bases left unmatched: 9. The CDR3 reads CASSSPGGRYETQYF. The DNA of the CDR3 is TGTGCCAGCAGCTCCCCGGGGGGGCGATACGAGACCCAGTACTTC.